This passage covers 25 T cell receptor beta chains from one sample sequenced in a study of cytomegalovirus exposure and HLA in healthy donors (dated by TCRdb to the late 2010s). Libraries were built with the immunoSEQ multiplex PCR assay. For the multiplex PCR, a mixture combining 60 forward primers for TCR Vbeta segments and 13 reverse primers for TCR Jbeta segments was used. As stored in TCRdb, this immuneACCESS dataset retains in-frame rearrangements with V and J assigned. A fraction of the clones does not appear; measured against another copy, unresolved V genes explain less than half of the discrepancy, and the remainder lacks a known reason. The sample table contains fewer than 200,000 clones; only one count was recorded for 82% of them. Together, the top ten hold about 0.98% of the sample. The sequenced sample consisted of PBMCs. These receptors were collected from a girl aged 2-10 years in good health and CMV-seropositive.

In DNA, the CDR3 is TGTGCCAGTAGTATCGTAGCGGGACGGTACAATGAGCAGTTCTTC. It translates to CASSIVAGRYNEQFF. The chain uses TRBV19 and TRBJ2-1; TRBD2 matches at 8 bases. This CDR3 region has 15 residues. V dropped 3 bases and J dropped 4; count of bases not matched to a gene: 5. Germline values: CDR1 LNHDA, CDR2 SQIVND (reference sequence).

The chain is built from TRBV27 and TRBJ2-1; TRBD2 matches 11 bases. The V and J ends lost 7 bases and 5 bases, in that order; junction bases with no gene match: 7. The CDR3 totals 15 residues. Germline CDR1 MNHEY, CDR2 SMNVEV (reference sequence). CDR3 in DNA: TGTGCCAGCATCCCCGGGACTAGCGGAAACAATGAGCAGTTCTTC. Residues: CASIPGTSGNNEQFF.

This clone was recorded only once. The chain recombines TRBV4-2 with TRBJ2-7, with D hard to call. V was cut by 0 bases and J by 0 bases, with 9 bases left in between. Germline V lookup: CDR1 LGHNA, CDR2 YNFKEQ. This CDR3 is built from 15 residues. The chain's CDR3 is CASSQDGGFSYEQYF. The CDR3 coding sequence is TGTGCCAGCAGCCAAGATGGCGGATTCTCCTACGAGCAGTACTTC.

This clone was counted between two and nine times. The rearrangement links TRBV7-3 to TRBJ2-7; maybe TRBD2 (5 bases). This CDR3 comprises 15 residues. Germline V gene data show CDR1 as SGHTA and CDR2 as FQGTGA. V lost 5 bases to trimming and J lost 3 bases, with 17 bases between them. CDR3 amino acids: CASSIRSGKDYEQYF. CDR3 DNA: TGTGCCAGCAGCATTCGTTCCGGGAAAGACTACGAGCAGTACTTC.

The rearrangement joins TRBV6-5 to TRBJ2-3; D is perhaps TRBD1 (5 bases). This CDR3 is built from 13 residues. Trimming removed 7 bases from V and 5 bases from J, with 13 bases in between. Germline CDR1 is MNHEY and CDR2 is SVGAGI. As DNA, the CDR3 is TGTGCCAGCACCCCGGCAAGGGGAGATACGCAGTATTTT. This sequence encodes CASTPARGDTQYF.

The chain couples TRBV5-1 to TRBJ2-7; TRBD1 might be the D (5 bases). The CDR3 spans 12 residues. Trimming left V 4 bases short and J 5 bases short, with 10 bases between. The germline V gene encodes CDR1 SGHRS and CDR2 YFSETQ. The CDR3 region is CASSRGYNEQYF. The CDR3 DNA sequence: TGCGCCAGCAGCAGGGGATATAACGAGCAGTACTTC.

The rearrangement uses TRBV2 and TRBJ2-5, with 10 bases identical to TRBD2. The CDR3 contains 15 residues. J lost 6 bases, V lost 3 bases, and 7 bases had no gene match. Per the germline V gene, CDR1 is SNHLY and CDR2 is FYNNEI. The CDR3 nucleotides read TGTGCCAGCAGTGAGATCCTAGCGGGAGTTAAGACCCAGTACTTC. Its translation: CASSEILAGVKTQYF.

This clone was detected once. The rearrangement joins TRBV5-1 to TRBJ2-3; the D gene is possibly TRBD2 (6 bases). V lost 6 bases and J lost 6, with 23 bases in between. Per the germline V gene, CDR1 is SGHRS and CDR2 is YFSETQ. This CDR3 region has 16 residues. The CDR3 bases are TGCGCCAGCAACCTAGGAGGGACTCCAACTCCGGATACGCAGTATTTT. It codes for CASNLGGTPTPDTQYF.

The chain employs TRBV30 and TRBJ2-3; 12 bases are shared with TRBD2. The germline gives CDR1 GTSNPN, CDR2 SVGIG (reference sequence). The length of the CDR3 is 16 residues. The trim removed 0 bases at V and 4 bases at J, leaving 5 bases unmatched. CDR3 amino acids: CAWSVHRLAGADTQYF. CDR3 sequence (DNA): TGTGCCTGGAGTGTACACCGACTAGCGGGAGCAGATACGCAGTATTTT.

The J gene is TRBJ2-5, the V gene TRBV6-5; the D gene is possibly TRBD2 (5 bases). The germline V gene encodes CDR1 MNHEY and CDR2 SVGAGI. The CDR3 length is 15 residues. V dropped 0 bases and J dropped 4 bases, with 12 bases sitting between them. The CDR3 DNA reads as TGTGCCAGCAGTTACTCCGGGCCAAGCGGAGAGACCCAGTACTTC. Its translation is CASSYSGPSGETQYF.

This clone was detected a few times. The chain carries TRBV7-9 and TRBJ2-7; no clear D. The CDR3 spans 12 residues. The germline gives CDR1 SEHNR, CDR2 FQNEAQ (reference sequence). V was clipped by 6 bases and J by 3 bases, with 9 bases between them. The DNA for the CDR3 is TGTGCCAGCAGTTACGACATCTACGAGCAGTACTTC. This encodes CASSYDIYEQYF.

This rearrangement joins TRBV5-1 to TRBJ1-1; maybe TRBD1 (5 bases). V was trimmed by 4 bases and J by 0 bases, leaving 7 bases between them. The germline V gene encodes CDR1 SGHRS and CDR2 YFSETQ. CDR3 length: 13 residues. The CDR3 reads CASSQGMNTEAFF. The CDR3 nucleotides are TGCGCCAGCAGCCAGGGCATGAACACTGAAGCTTTCTTT.

The chain uses TRBV4-2 and TRBJ2-2; possibly TRBD1 for D (6 bases). The CDR3 is made up of 17 amino acids. The V and J ends lost 6 bases and 2 bases respectively, with 19 bases between them. Germline V gene sequence: CDR1 LGHNA, CDR2 YNFKEQ. The CDR3 DNA follows: TGTGCCAGCAGAGCAAGGGGGACCGACGGCAACACCGGGGAGCTGTTTTTT. It specifies CASRARGTDGNTGELFF.

This clone was detected only once. The chain employs TRBV7-9 and TRBJ2-1; 14 bases align to TRBD2. The V gene's germline CDR1 is SEHNR and CDR2 FQNEAQ (reference sequence). Trimming took 3 bases from V and 7 from J; bases not matched to a gene: 14. This CDR3 is 19 amino acids long. The CDR3 here is CASSLGPTSGRAKYNEQFF. The CDR3, as DNA: TGTGCCAGCAGCTTGGGTCCGACTAGCGGGAGGGCCAAGTATAATGAGCAGTTCTTC.

This chain links TRBV6-6 with TRBJ2-7; 9 positions agree with TRBD1. This CDR3 region has 15 residues. Germline V gives CDR1 MNHNY, CDR2 SVGAGI (reference sequence). V shed 7 bases and J 2 bases; nucleotides not matched to a gene: 9. The CDR3 bases are TGTGCCAGCACCGACCCCGGGACAGGGACCTACGAGCAGTACTTC. Translating gives CASTDPGTGTYEQYF.

V is TRBV4-1 and J is TRBJ1-3, with D possibly matching TRBD1 (5 bases). V dropped 4 bases and J dropped 2 bases, with 15 bases sitting between them. There are 16 residues in the CDR3. Germline V lookup: CDR1 MGHRA, CDR2 YSYEKL. CDR3 region: CASSPGRGLAGNTIYF. Written as DNA, the CDR3 is TGCGCCAGCAGCCCGGGGAGGGGTTTAGCTGGAAACACCATATATTTT.

The chain uses TRBV30 and TRBJ2-3; 12 positions match TRBD2. The junction had 7 bases not matched to a gene; V was cut back by 5 bases and J by 4 bases. The CDR3 is 15 residues long. Per the germline V gene, CDR1 is GTSNPN and CDR2 is SVGIG (reference sequence). The DNA for the CDR3 is TGTGCCTGGGGTGACTGGACTAGCGGGGCAGATACGCAGTATTTT. Its protein product is CAWGDWTSGADTQYF.

V and J are TRBV5-4 and TRBJ2-7, with 8 bases that match TRBD1. The CDR3 runs to 14 residues. From germline, CDR1 is SGHNT and CDR2 YYREEE (reference sequence). V lost 4 bases, J lost 3 bases, and 6 bases stayed unmatched. In nucleotides, the CDR3 is TGTGCCAGCAGCGCGGGACAGGATCGCTACGAGCAGTACTTC. Residues: CASSAGQDRYEQYF.

This chain connects TRBV28 to TRBJ1-2; no clear D gene. The CDR3 has 14 residues. Trimming removed 2 bases at V and 0 bases at J, with 7 bases between. Per germline, CDR1 MDHEN and CDR2 SYDVKM. CDR3 nucleotides: TGTGCCAGCAGTTTAACAGCTTCTAACTATGGCTACACCTTC. Translation gives CASSLTASNYGYTF.

This chain uses TRBV30 with TRBJ1-3; maybe TRBD1 (6 bases). The CDR3 loop spans 13 amino acids. CDR1 is GTSNPN, CDR2 SVGIG, per germline (reference sequence). V was trimmed by 0 bases and J by 6 bases, leaving 9 bases between them. The CDR3 coding sequence is TGTGCCTGGAGTGTAGGACAGCTAAACACCATATATTTT. Translated: CAWSVGQLNTIYF.

The chain employs TRBV10-2 and TRBJ1-5; 8 bases are a match to TRBD1. The germline CDR1 and CDR2 sequences are WSHSY and SAAADI. CDR3 length: 14 amino acids. Trimming took 3 bases from V and 4 from J; bases not matched to a gene: 2. The CDR3 DNA follows: TGCGCCAGCAGTGAAAGGACAGGGAATCAGCCCCAGCATTTT. It encodes CASSERTGNQPQHF.

This chain uses TRBV25-1 with TRBJ1-4; D unclear. CDR3 size: 17 residues. The V and J ends lost 3 bases and 0 bases respectively, with 14 bases between them. Germline CDR1 is MGHDK and CDR2 is SYGVNS. CDR3 protein: CASSEVSGPATNEKLFF. CDR3 DNA: TGTGCCAGCAGTGAGGTGTCAGGCCCTGCAACTAATGAAAAACTGTTTTTT.

This clone was recorded a few times. The V gene is TRBV30, the J gene TRBJ2-4; the D gene is possibly TRBD1 (6 bases). Germline lookup yields CDR1 GTSNPN and CDR2 SVGIG (reference sequence). This CDR3 comprises 12 residues. Trimming took off 2 bases at V and 7 bases at J, with 9 bases between the two ends. CDR3 nucleotides: TGTGCCTGGAGTTCAGGGGCCAACATTCAGTACTTC. This codes for CAWSSGANIQYF.

The chain has TRBV27 and TRBJ2-7; D not resolved. Looked up from germline, CDR1 is MNHEY and CDR2 is SMNVEV (reference sequence). The germline V and J ends were trimmed by 7 bases and 0 bases, with 4 bases remaining between them. This CDR3 has 11 amino acids. The CDR3 coding sequence is TGTGCCAGCATCCTCTCCTACGAGCAGTACTTC. Protein sequence: CASILSYEQYF.

The V gene is TRBV28, the J gene TRBJ2-1; D gene unclear. CDR3 size: 11 residues. The germline V gene encodes CDR1 MDHEN and CDR2 SYDVKM. V lost 3 bases and J 9 bases, leaving 6 bases between the germline ends. This CDR3 is CASSFLGEQFF. The CDR3 bases are TGTGCCAGCAGTTTCCTAGGTGAGCAGTTCTTC.